This record covers a single T cell receptor beta chain. Antigen unknown. The data originate from a study of T cell repertoires in cytomegalovirus infection. Across the whole study: From public TCR beta signatures came an indication of both CMV infection and matching HLA type. The study, taken as a whole, reports: CMV-specific HLA-C-restricted TCR beta clonotypes dominated the ex vivo response.

Between the trimmed V and J ends, which lost 9 bases and 3 bases, there was a span of 18 bases. The CDR3 spans 14 residues. Germline V gene sequence: CDR1 LNHDA, CDR2 SQIVND (reference sequence). TCRdb re-analysed the reads in MiXCR, keeping a single row per CDR3 protein. The sample has fewer than 1,000,000 distinct CDR3 sequences, approximately 30% seen once. This sequence was found in a human donor in good health (CMV status not recorded). Some clones in this sample may be carry-over from other donors' samples. This sequence joins TRBV19 and TRBJ2-7, with unresolved D. Source: cultured CD8+ T cells from PBMCs, taken from culture after CMV antigen stimulation. The CDR3 sequence: CASKQSGQGYEQYF. CDR3 DNA: TGTGCCAGCAAACAGTCGGGCCAAGGCTACGAGCAGTACTTC.